The 29 T cell receptor beta chains listed next were all sequenced from one sample in a study of cytomegalovirus exposure and HLA in healthy donors. Primers: 60 Vbeta forward and 13 Jbeta reverse. Sequenced by immunoSEQ multiplex PCR; TCRdb stores in-frame clones only, minus some. The table records some 150,000 clones, roughly three quarters of them present only once. Input material: PBMCs. Receptor source: a man aged 55-75 years in good health and CMV-seronegative.

The chain carries TRBV2 and TRBJ2-7; 11 nucleotides agree with TRBD1. The V segment lost 5 bases and the J segment 6 bases; nucleotides outside the gene matches: 6. The CDR3 consists of 14 residues. In germline, CDR1 is SNHLY, CDR2 FYNNEI. The CDR3 coding sequence is TGTGCCAGCAGTATCTGGACAGGGGGCATCGAGCAGTACTTC. Encoded protein: CASSIWTGGIEQYF.

The chain combines TRBV19 with TRBJ2-1; D might be TRBD2 (5 bases). Per germline, CDR1 LNHDA and CDR2 SQIVND (reference sequence). V lost 5 bases, J lost 3 bases, and 14 bases lay in between. The CDR3 runs 15 residues. The DNA for the CDR3 is TGTGCCAGTAGTTTCAACTTAGCGTACTACAATGAGCAGTTCTTC. Protein sequence: CASSFNLAYYNEQFF. The complete variable domain, with remaining parts taken from reference TRBV19 and TRBJ2-1, reads DGGITQSPKYLFRKEGQNVTLSCEQNLNHDAMYWYRQDPGQGLRLIYYSQIVNDFQKGDIAEGYSVSREKKESFPLTVTSAQKNPTAFYLCASSFNLAYYNEQFFGPGTRLTVL.

In its sample, this clone was seen a few times. Other nucleotide sequences from this sample produce the same CDR3. V usage is TRBV30 and J usage is TRBJ2-2, with 7 bases identical to TRBD2. Germline CDR1 reads GTSNPN; CDR2 reads SVGIG (reference sequence). The CDR3 length is 14 residues. The V and J ends lost 2 bases and 5 bases, in that order; junction bases with no gene match: 5. The CDR3 region has the DNA TGTGCCTGGAGTAGACTAGCCATTACCGGGGAGCTGTTTTTT. It is translated as CAWSRLAITGELFF.

This clone has just a few counts. The chain carries TRBV15 and TRBJ2-1; 10 nucleotides line up with TRBD2. The junction had 16 bases not matched to a gene; V was cut back by 2 bases and J by 9 bases. CDR1 is LNHNV and CDR2 is YYDKDF in the germline V gene (reference sequence). CDR3 size: 18 residues. As DNA, the CDR3 is TGTGCCACCAGCAGATTGGGGCTAGCGGGAGTAAGAAATGGTGAGCAGTTCTTC. It yields the protein CATSRLGLAGVRNGEQFF.

The V gene is TRBV30, the J gene TRBJ2-1, with D perhaps TRBD1 (6 bases). V dropped 7 bases and J dropped 7 bases, with 17 bases sitting between them. The V gene's germline CDR1 is GTSNPN and CDR2 SVGIG (reference sequence). This CDR3 is built from 13 residues. Here the CDR3 DNA reads TGTGCCTCCCGAGGGACATTTCCAAATGAGCAGTTCTTC. Its protein product is CASRGTFPNEQFF.

This chain links TRBV7-3 with TRBJ2-3; a possible D gene is TRBD2 (6 bases). This CDR3 comprises 16 residues. V was trimmed by 5 bases and J by 0 bases, leaving 15 bases between them. CDR1 and CDR2 (germline): SGHTA, FQGTGA. The CDR3, as DNA: TGTGCCAGCAGCCCCGGGGCGGGGCCTAGCACAGATACGCAGTATTTT. This encodes CASSPGAGPSTDTQYF.

The chain uses TRBV11-3 and TRBJ2-1; TRBD2 agrees at 7 bases. CDR1 is SGHNT and CDR2 is YENEEA in the germline V gene. V trimming: 1 base; J trimming: 8 bases; junction bases outside the gene matches: 11. This CDR3 is 16 amino acids long. CDR3 loop: CASSLGSGILDHEQFF. The CDR3 DNA follows: TGTGCCAGCAGCTTAGGAAGCGGGATTCTGGACCATGAGCAGTTCTTC.

The chain has TRBV7-8 and TRBJ2-5; 7 nucleotides match TRBD2. After removal of 5 bases from V and 9 bases from J, the junction contained 15 bases not matched to a gene. The CDR3 covers 15 residues. Germline CDR1 is SGHVS and CDR2 is FQNEAQ. CDR3 region: CASSTRIGGWEAQYF. CDR3 DNA: TGTGCCAGCAGCACCCGCATCGGGGGGTGGGAGGCCCAGTACTTC.

The chain couples TRBV7-3 to TRBJ2-3; 8 nucleotides line up with TRBD1. J gave up 2 bases and V 5 bases, and 12 bases lay outside the gene matches. The CDR3 is 17 residues long. Per germline, CDR1 SGHTA and CDR2 FQGTGA. The CDR3 sequence: CASSRTGTGLPTDTQYF. The DNA of the CDR3 is TGTGCCAGCAGCCGAACGGGGACAGGCCTACCCACAGATACGCAGTATTTT.

V is TRBV9 and J is TRBJ2-5; maybe TRBD1 (5 bases). V was shortened by 5 bases and J by 1 base, with 15 bases between the two germline ends. The CDR3 is 15 residues long. Germline lookup yields CDR1 SGDLS and CDR2 YYNGEE. The CDR3 DNA sequence: TGTGCCAGCAGACCCCAAAGGGGCCTCCAAGAGACCCAGTACTTC. It yields the protein CASRPQRGLQETQYF.

V and J are TRBV27 and TRBJ2-1; 14 positions match TRBD2. Per the germline V gene, CDR1 is MNHEY and CDR2 is SMNVEV (reference sequence). This CDR3 has 16 amino acids. With V trimmed by 1 base and J by 6 bases, 2 bases remained unmatched. CDR3 bases: TGTGCCAGCAGTTTATTAGGGACTAGCGGGAGCAATGAGCAGTTCTTC. Amino acids: CASSLLGTSGSNEQFF.

The rearrangement uses TRBV6-5 and TRBJ1-2; tentatively, D is TRBD1 (6 bases). Germline CDR1 and CDR2: MNHEY and SVGAGI. The ends were cut back, 6 bases at V and 4 bases at J, with 15 bases in the middle. The CDR3 runs to 14 residues. CDR3 residues: CASRTGFTSYGYTF. In nucleotides, the CDR3 is TGTGCCAGCAGGACAGGTTTTACCTCCTATGGCTACACCTTC.

This clone occurred once. V gene TRBV6-1 combines with J gene TRBJ1-4; 8 nucleotides agree with TRBD1. The CDR3 is made up of 14 amino acids. The germline gives CDR1 MNHNS, CDR2 SASEGT. J gave up 8 bases and V 5 bases, and 7 bases lay outside the gene matches. For the CDR3, the DNA is TGTGCCAGCAGTAAGGGGACAGGCGGGGAAAAACTGTTTTTT. This encodes CASSKGTGGEKLFF.

The rearrangement joins TRBV28 to TRBJ2-4; 7 bases match TRBD1. The CDR3 sequence is 13 residues long. Trimming at V came to 5 bases and at J to 9 bases, leaving 7 bases not matched to a gene. The germline V gene has CDR1 MDHEN and CDR2 SYDVKM. CDR3 amino acids: CASSLRGKGIQYF. Here the CDR3 DNA reads TGTGCCAGCAGTCTCAGGGGGAAGGGCATTCAGTACTTC.

The J gene is TRBJ2-1, the V gene TRBV10-1; D is possibly TRBD2 (6 bases). V gave up 3 bases and J gave up 6 bases, with 15 bases separating them. This CDR3 has 15 residues. Germline V CDR1 and CDR2: WNHNN, SYGVQD (reference sequence). CDR3 in amino acids: CASSDMSGVSNEQFF. The CDR3, as DNA: TGCGCCAGCAGTGATATGTCGGGGGTTAGCAATGAGCAGTTCTTC.

The chain recombines TRBV30 with TRBJ1-5, with TRBD1 matching 8 bases. Per germline, CDR1 GTSNPN and CDR2 SVGIG (reference sequence). Unmatched junction bases numbered 5, after V lost 2 bases and J lost 5 bases. This CDR3 is 14 amino acids long. DNA for the CDR3: TGTGCCTGGAGTACCGGACAGGGAGATCAGCCCCAGCATTTT. Encoded protein: CAWSTGQGDQPQHF.

The V call is TRBV27, the J call TRBJ1-6; D is uncertain. V dropped 6 bases and J dropped 10 bases, with 16 bases sitting between them. Germline values: CDR1 MNHEY, CDR2 SMNVEV (reference sequence). The CDR3 length is 14 residues. The CDR3 bases are TGTGCCAGCAGCCTTATTTTCGGAGTCTCACCCCTCCACTTT. It yields the protein CASSLIFGVSPLHF.

J is TRBJ1-4 and V is TRBV10-2, with 9 nucleotides matching TRBD1. Per germline, CDR1 WSHSY and CDR2 SAAADI. The CDR3 runs to 15 residues. With V trimmed by 0 bases and J by 8 bases, 4 bases remained unmatched. CDR3 nucleotides: TGCGCCAGCAGTGAGTCGTTTGGGACAGGGGAAAAACTGTTTTTT. This sequence encodes CASSESFGTGEKLFF.

The chain recombines TRBV6-5 with TRBJ2-2; D not certain. This CDR3 is built from 15 residues. CDR1 MNHEY and CDR2 SVGAGI come from the germline V gene. The ends were cut back, 0 bases at V and 5 bases at J, with 10 bases in the middle. In nucleotides, the CDR3 is TGTGCCAGCAGTTACTCGCCAGAACGTACCGGGGAGCTGTTTTTT. The encoded protein is CASSYSPERTGELFF.

This CDR3 reads CASRGTAANYGYTF. CDR3 in DNA: TGTGCCAGCAGGGGGACAGCTGCTAACTATGGCTACACCTTC. The chain employs TRBV27 and TRBJ1-2; TRBD1 matches at 7 bases. The CDR3 covers 14 residues. With V trimmed by 6 bases and J by 0 bases, 4 bases remained unmatched. CDR1 MNHEY and CDR2 SMNVEV come from the germline V gene (reference sequence).

J is TRBJ1-2 and V is TRBV7-9, with D perhaps matching TRBD1 (5 bases). V dropped 3 bases and J dropped 6 bases, with 8 bases sitting between them. The germline V gene encodes CDR1 SEHNR and CDR2 FQNEAQ (reference sequence). This CDR3 spans 12 amino acids. In DNA, the CDR3 is TGTGCCAGCAGCTTTACAGGAGATGGCTACACCTTC. Its translation: CASSFTGDGYTF.

V is TRBV14 and J is TRBJ2-1; TRBD2 matches 10 bases. Germline V gene sequence: CDR1 SGHDN, CDR2 FVKESK. V lost 3 bases, J lost 7 bases, and 6 bases stayed unmatched. The CDR3 runs to 15 residues. Written as DNA, the CDR3 is TGTGCCAGCAGCCAGCTAGCGGGGGTTAGGAATGAGCAGTTCTTC. Translation: CASSQLAGVRNEQFF.

V is TRBV11-2 and J is TRBJ1-5, with a possible D match to TRBD1 (6 bases). CDR1 is SGHAT and CDR2 is FQNNGV in the germline V gene. V was shortened by 5 bases and J by 5 bases, with 16 bases between the two germline ends. The CDR3 sequence is 15 residues long. CDR3 DNA sequence: TGTGCCAGCAGCAAGACGGGGGGCAGGGATCAGCCCCAGCATTTT. Translation: CASSKTGGRDQPQHF.

The chain combines TRBV30 with TRBJ1-1; 12 positions agree with TRBD1. The CDR3 covers 17 residues. Germline V gene lookup returns CDR1 GTSNPN and CDR2 SVGIG (reference sequence). Germline trimming cut 1 base from V and 0 bases from J; bases unmatched to any gene: 6. CDR3 sequence reads: CAWSGGQGAPMNTEAFF. The DNA for the CDR3 is TGTGCCTGGAGTGGGGGACAGGGGGCCCCTATGAACACTGAAGCTTTCTTT.

This chain links TRBV5-1 with TRBJ1-1, with a possible D match to TRBD1 (5 bases). V lost 0 bases to trimming and J lost 1 base, with 10 bases between them. This CDR3 is 15 amino acids long. Germline-derived CDR1 and CDR2 are SGHRS and YFSETQ. The CDR3 region has the DNA TGCGCCAGCAGCTTGGGAAGGGGAGGGAACACTGAAGCTTTCTTT. It translates to CASSLGRGGNTEAFF. Supplemented by reference TRBV5-1 and TRBJ1-1, the full variable domain reads KAGVTQTPRYLIKTRGQQVTLSCSPISGHRSVSWYQQTPGQGLQFLFEYFSETQRNKGNFPGRFSGRQFSNSRSEMNVSTLELGDSALYLCASSLGRGGNTEAFFGQGTRLTVV.

V and J are TRBV5-5 and TRBJ2-5; TRBD2 matches at 7 bases. The V segment lost 4 bases and the J segment 1 base; nucleotides outside the gene matches: 7. Per the germline V gene, CDR1 is SGHKS and CDR2 is YYEKEE (reference sequence). The CDR3 consists of 15 residues. The CDR3 reads CASSAGLGVQETQYF. The CDR3 DNA sequence: TGTGCCAGCAGCGCCGGACTAGGGGTCCAAGAGACCCAGTACTTC. Variable domain in full (rest from reference TRBV5-5 and TRBJ2-5): DAGVTQSPTHLIKTRGQQVTLRCSPISGHKSVSWYQQVLGQGPQFIFQYYEKEERGRGNFPDRFSARQFPNYSSELNVNALLLGDSALYLCASSAGLGVQETQYFGPGTRLLVL.

This clone was seen a few times. The V gene is TRBV19, the J gene TRBJ2-5, with TRBD2 matching over 7 bases. CDR3 length: 14 residues. Germline values: CDR1 LNHDA, CDR2 SQIVND (reference sequence). The trim removed 5 bases at V and 5 bases at J, leaving 8 bases unmatched. The CDR3 protein is CASSPVSGAETQYF. CDR3 bases: TGTGCCAGTAGTCCAGTGAGCGGGGCCGAGACCCAGTACTTC.

This sequence joins TRBV10-3 and TRBJ2-5; 13 bases agree with TRBD2. Losses at the gene ends were 10 bases for V and 4 bases for J; bases not matched to a gene: 12. Per germline, CDR1 ENHRY and CDR2 SYGVKD. CDR3 length: 16 amino acids. CDR3 DNA sequence: TGTGCCAACAAACTCACTAGCGGGAGGGCCCTAGAGACCCAGTACTTC. Protein sequence: CANKLTSGRALETQYF.

This clone is a singleton in its sample. This chain uses TRBV19 with TRBJ2-3; D possibly corresponds to TRBD2 (5 bases). The length of the CDR3 is 14 residues. Germline lookup yields CDR1 LNHDA and CDR2 SQIVND (reference sequence). The V end lost 5 bases, the J end lost 1 base, and 10 bases lay between the germline ends. The CDR3 bases are TGTGCCAGTAGTCCATGGACTGGCACAGATACGCAGTATTTT. This codes for CASSPWTGTDTQYF.